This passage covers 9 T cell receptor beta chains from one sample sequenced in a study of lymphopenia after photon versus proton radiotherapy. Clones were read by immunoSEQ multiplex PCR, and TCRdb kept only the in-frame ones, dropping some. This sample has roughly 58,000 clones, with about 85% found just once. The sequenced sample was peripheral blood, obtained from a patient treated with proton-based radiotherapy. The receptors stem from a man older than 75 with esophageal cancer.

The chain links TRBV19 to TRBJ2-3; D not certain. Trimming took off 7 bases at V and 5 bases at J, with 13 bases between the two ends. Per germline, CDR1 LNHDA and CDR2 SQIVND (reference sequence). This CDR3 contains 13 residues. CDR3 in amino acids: CASKPDLGDTQYF. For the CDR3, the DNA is TGTGCCAGTAAACCGGACCTTGGAGATACGCAGTATTTT.

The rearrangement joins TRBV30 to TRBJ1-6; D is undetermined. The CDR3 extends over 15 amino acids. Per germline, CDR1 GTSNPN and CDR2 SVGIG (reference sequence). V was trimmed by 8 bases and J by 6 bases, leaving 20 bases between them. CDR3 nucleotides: TGTGCCGCGAACTTAGCAGCCGTTCCTAATTCACCCCTCCACTTT. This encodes CAANLAAVPNSPLHF.

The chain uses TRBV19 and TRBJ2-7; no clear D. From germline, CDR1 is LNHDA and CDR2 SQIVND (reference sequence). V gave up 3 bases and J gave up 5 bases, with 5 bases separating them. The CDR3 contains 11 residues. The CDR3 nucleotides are TGTGCCAGTAGTATTGGGAACGAGCAGTACTTC. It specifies CASSIGNEQYF.

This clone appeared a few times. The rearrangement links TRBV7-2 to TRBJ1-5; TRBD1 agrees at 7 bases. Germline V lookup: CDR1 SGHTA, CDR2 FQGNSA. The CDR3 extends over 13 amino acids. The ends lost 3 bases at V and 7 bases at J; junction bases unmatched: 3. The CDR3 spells CASSFQGEQPQHF. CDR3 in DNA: TGTGCCAGCAGCTTTCAGGGGGAACAGCCCCAGCATTTT.

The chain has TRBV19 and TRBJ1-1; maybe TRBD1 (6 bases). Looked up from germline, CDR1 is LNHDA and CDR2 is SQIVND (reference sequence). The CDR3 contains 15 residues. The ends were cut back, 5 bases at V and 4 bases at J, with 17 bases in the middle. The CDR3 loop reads CASSGRRGAVTEAFF. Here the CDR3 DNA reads TGTGCCAGTAGTGGGAGGCGGGGGGCTGTCACTGAAGCTTTCTTT.

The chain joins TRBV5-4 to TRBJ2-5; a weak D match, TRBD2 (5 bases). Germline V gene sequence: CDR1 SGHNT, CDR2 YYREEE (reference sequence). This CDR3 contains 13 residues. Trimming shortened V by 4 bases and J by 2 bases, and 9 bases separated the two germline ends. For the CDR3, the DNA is TGTGCCAGCAGCCGAGGGTTACAAGAGACCCAGTACTTC. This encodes CASSRGLQETQYF.

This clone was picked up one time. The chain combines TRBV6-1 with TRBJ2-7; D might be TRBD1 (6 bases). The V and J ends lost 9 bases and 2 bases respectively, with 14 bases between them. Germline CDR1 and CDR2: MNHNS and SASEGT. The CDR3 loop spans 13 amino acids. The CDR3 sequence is CASNRDITYEQYF. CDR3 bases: TGTGCCAGTAACCGGGACATAACCTACGAGCAGTACTTC.

CDR3 sequence (DNA): TGTGCCAGCAGCGGAAGGAATGAGCAGTTCTTC. Translation: CASSGRNEQFF. This sequence joins TRBV11-1 and TRBJ2-1, with D hard to call. Germline V gene data show CDR1 as SGHAT and CDR2 as FQDESV (reference sequence). The CDR3 length is 11 residues. Deletions cut 5 bases from V and 7 bases from J, with 6 bases between. Together with reference TRBV11-1 and TRBJ2-1, the CDR3 gives the full variable domain: EAEVAQSPRYKITEKSQAVAFWCDPISGHATLYWYRQILGQGPELLVQFQDESVVDDSQLPKDRFSAERLKGVDSTLKIQPAELGDSAMYLCASSGRNEQFFGPGTRLTVL.

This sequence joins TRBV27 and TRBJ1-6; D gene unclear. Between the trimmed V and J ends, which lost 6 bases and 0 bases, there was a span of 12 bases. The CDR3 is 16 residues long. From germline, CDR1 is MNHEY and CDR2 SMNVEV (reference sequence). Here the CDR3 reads CASSILGSSYNSPLHF. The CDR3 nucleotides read TGTGCCAGCAGCATTTTAGGGAGCTCCTATAATTCACCCCTCCACTTT.